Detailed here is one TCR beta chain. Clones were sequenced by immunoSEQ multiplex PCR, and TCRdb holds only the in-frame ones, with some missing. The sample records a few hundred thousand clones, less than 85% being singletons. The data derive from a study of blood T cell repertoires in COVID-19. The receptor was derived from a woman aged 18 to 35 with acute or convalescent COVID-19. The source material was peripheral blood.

The CDR3 protein is CASSQDYGGTAAFF. The DNA of the CDR3 is TGTGCCAGCAGCCAAGATTATGGAGGGACAGCGGCTTTCTTT. The chain uses TRBV3-1 (or the pseudogene TRBV3-2) and TRBJ1-1, with TRBD1 matching over 7 bases. Trimming removed 0 bases from V and 11 bases from J; junction bases left unmatched: 9. Per germline, CDR1 LGHDT and CDR2 YNNKEL (reference sequence). The CDR3 spans 14 residues.